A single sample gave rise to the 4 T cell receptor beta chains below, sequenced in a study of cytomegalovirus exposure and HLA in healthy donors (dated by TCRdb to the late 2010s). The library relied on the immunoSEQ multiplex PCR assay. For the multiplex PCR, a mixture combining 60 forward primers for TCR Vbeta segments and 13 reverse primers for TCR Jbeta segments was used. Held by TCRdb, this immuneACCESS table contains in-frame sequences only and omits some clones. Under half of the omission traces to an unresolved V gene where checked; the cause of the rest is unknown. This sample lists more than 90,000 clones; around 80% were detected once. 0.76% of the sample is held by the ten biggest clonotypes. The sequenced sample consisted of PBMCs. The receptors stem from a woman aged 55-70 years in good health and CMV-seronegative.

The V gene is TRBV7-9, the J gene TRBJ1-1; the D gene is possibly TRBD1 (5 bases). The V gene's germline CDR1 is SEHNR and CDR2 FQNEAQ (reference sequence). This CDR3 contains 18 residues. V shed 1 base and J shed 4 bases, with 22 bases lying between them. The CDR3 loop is CASSLVVGQGSGGTEAFF. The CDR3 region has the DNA TGTGCCAGCAGCTTAGTAGTGGGGCAGGGTTCTGGCGGCACTGAAGCTTTCTTT.

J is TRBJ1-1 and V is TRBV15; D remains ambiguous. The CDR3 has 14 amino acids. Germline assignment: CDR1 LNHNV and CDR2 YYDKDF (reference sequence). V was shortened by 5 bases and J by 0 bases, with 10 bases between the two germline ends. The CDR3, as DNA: TGTGCCACCAGCGGTCAGATCCTGAACACTGAAGCTTTCTTT. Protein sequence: CATSGQILNTEAFF. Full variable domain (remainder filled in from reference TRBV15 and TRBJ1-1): DAMVIQNPRYQVTQFGKPVTLSCSQTLNHNVMYWYQQKSSQAPKLLFHYYDKDFNNEADTPDNFQSRRPNTSFCFLDIRSPGLGDTAMYLCATSGQILNTEAFFGQGTRLTVV.

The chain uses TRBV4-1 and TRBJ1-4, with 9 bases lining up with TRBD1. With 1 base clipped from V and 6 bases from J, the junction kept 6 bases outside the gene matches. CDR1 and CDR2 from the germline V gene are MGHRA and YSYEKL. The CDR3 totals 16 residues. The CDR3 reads CASSQGTGVRDEKLFF. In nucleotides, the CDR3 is TGCGCCAGCAGCCAAGGGACAGGGGTTAGGGATGAAAAACTGTTTTTT.

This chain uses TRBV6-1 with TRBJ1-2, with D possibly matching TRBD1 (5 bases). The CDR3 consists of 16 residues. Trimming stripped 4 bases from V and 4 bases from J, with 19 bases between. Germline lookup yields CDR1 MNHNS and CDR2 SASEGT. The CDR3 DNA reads TGTGCCAGCAGTGCTACTTGGGGGGGAGGCTTCTATGGCTACACCTTC. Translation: CASSATWGGGFYGYTF.